The 11 T cell receptor beta chains given below trace back to one sample, sequenced in a study of shared clonotypes between healthy human individuals. TCRdb keeps only in-frame clones here, not all; method: immunoSEQ multiplex PCR. The sample has 2.3 million or so clones, approximately 95% seen once. The material sequenced was naive CD4+ T cells from PBMCs. The subset: CD45RA+ positively selected. The receptors stem from a man between 18 and 29 years old in good health. Some clones in this sample may be carry-over from other donors' samples.

The rearrangement joins TRBV28 to TRBJ1-5; D perhaps matches TRBD1 (6 bases). Germline V lookup: CDR1 MDHEN, CDR2 SYDVKM. The CDR3 extends over 14 amino acids. V was trimmed by 3 bases and J by 6 bases, leaving 12 bases between them. DNA for the CDR3: TGTGCCAGCAGTTTTCTGGGGGGCAGTCAGCCCCAGCATTTT. The encoded protein is CASSFLGGSQPQHF.

CDR3 sequence (DNA): TGTGCCTGGAGGTCGTATGAAGAGACCCAGTACTTC. It is translated as CAWRSYEETQYF. V gene TRBV30 combines with J gene TRBJ2-5; no definite D call. CDR3 length: 12 residues. Germline V gene sequence: CDR1 GTSNPN, CDR2 SVGIG (reference sequence). The germline V and J ends were trimmed by 3 bases and 3 bases, with 8 bases remaining between them.

The chain recombines TRBV28 with TRBJ1-5; TRBD1 is a possible D gene (5 bases). In germline, CDR1 is MDHEN, CDR2 SYDVKM. The CDR3 length is 13 residues. V was trimmed by 10 bases and J by 6 bases, leaving 16 bases between them. The CDR3 spells CAIKSGDPQPQHF. The DNA for the CDR3 is TGTGCCATCAAATCGGGGGATCCTCAGCCCCAGCATTTT.

The genes are TRBV5-1 and TRBJ2-3; D is ambiguous. This CDR3 is 16 amino acids long. Trimming took 1 base from V and 0 from J, leaving 12 bases between them. The germline V gene has CDR1 SGHRS and CDR2 YFSETQ. This CDR3 reads CASSLLQATSTDTQYF. Here the CDR3 DNA reads TGCGCCAGCAGCTTGTTGCAGGCAACTAGCACAGATACGCAGTATTTT.

The V and J genes are TRBV5-1 and TRBJ2-5; perhaps TRBD2 as D (5 bases). This CDR3 is built from 16 residues. V lost 2 bases and J 2 bases, leaving 16 bases between the germline ends. Germline-derived CDR1 and CDR2 are SGHRS and YFSETQ. In DNA form, the CDR3 reads TGCGCCAGCAGCTTAAAGCGGCTTCCCGCACAAGAGACCCAGTACTTC. Amino acids: CASSLKRLPAQETQYF. The full variable domain, in which reference TRBV5-1 and TRBJ2-5 provide the parts outside the CDR3, is KAGVTQTPRYLIKTRGQQVTLSCSPISGHRSVSWYQQTPGQGLQFLFEYFSETQRNKGNFPGRFSGRQFSNSRSEMNVSTLELGDSALYLCASSLKRLPAQETQYFGPGTRLLVL.

The chain is built from TRBV9 and TRBJ2-5; D may be TRBD2 (5 bases). Germline assignment: CDR1 SGDLS and CDR2 YYNGEE. The CDR3 totals 13 residues. Trimming took 4 bases from V and 2 from J, leaving 9 bases between them. The CDR3 DNA reads as TGTGCCAGCAGCAAAGCGGCTCAAGAGACCCAGTACTTC. Translation: CASSKAAQETQYF.

This clone appeared a single time. The chain employs TRBV6-5 and TRBJ2-5, with 8 bases identical to TRBD2. J lost 6 bases, V lost 5 bases, and 8 bases had no gene match. Germline-derived CDR1 and CDR2 are MNHEY and SVGAGI. The CDR3 length is 14 residues. The CDR3 reads CASSPSGGAKTQYF. In nucleotides, the CDR3 is TGTGCCAGCAGTCCAAGCGGGGGCGCGAAGACCCAGTACTTC.

This sequence joins TRBV11-2 and TRBJ2-3; D remains ambiguous. The CDR3 extends over 12 amino acids. The V gene's germline CDR1 is SGHAT and CDR2 FQNNGV. The V end lost 7 bases, the J end lost 5 bases, and 10 bases lay between the germline ends. CDR3 loop: CASNPVGDTQYF. The CDR3 coding sequence is TGTGCCAGCAACCCTGTGGGAGATACGCAGTATTTT. Looking up the rest from reference TRBV11-2 and TRBJ2-3 gives the full variable domain: EAGVAQSPRYKIIEKRQSVAFWCNPISGHATLYWYQQILGQGPKLLIQFQNNGVVDDSQLPKDRFSAERLKGVDSTLKIQPAKLEDSAVYLCASNPVGDTQYFGPGTRLTVL.

This rearrangement joins TRBV19 to TRBJ2-1; TRBD1 matches at 7 bases. Germline V gene data show CDR1 as LNHDA and CDR2 as SQIVND (reference sequence). The CDR3 totals 15 residues. Germline trimming cut 2 bases from V and 5 bases from J; bases unmatched to any gene: 6. CDR3 amino acids: CASSIRDRIHNEQFF. DNA of the CDR3: TGTGCCAGTAGTATACGGGACAGAATACACAATGAGCAGTTCTTC.

Note on this clone: Different DNA sequences within this sample yield the same CDR3. The CDR3 loop is CASSESRYGYTF. Here the CDR3 DNA reads TGTGCCAGCAGTGAATCCCGCTATGGCTACACCTTC. V gene TRBV25-1 combines with J gene TRBJ1-2; D remains ambiguous. Trimming stripped 1 base from V and 4 bases from J, with 4 bases between. Germline V gene sequence: CDR1 MGHDK, CDR2 SYGVNS. The CDR3 is 12 residues long.

The rearrangement links TRBV4-3 to TRBJ2-3, with 7 bases fitting TRBD1. The germline V gene has CDR1 LGHNA and CDR2 YSLEER. This CDR3 region has 14 residues. V lost 5 bases to trimming and J lost 2 bases; unmatched junction nucleotides: 4. CDR3: CASSKQGFTDTQYF. The CDR3 nucleotides read TGCGCCAGCAGCAAACAGGGGTTCACAGATACGCAGTATTTT.